This T cell receptor (beta chain) derives from a study of blood T cell repertoires in COVID-19. Overall study: The United States, Italy and Spain provided the acute and convalescent COVID-19 samples. From T cells, B-cell-depleted T cells, or PBMCs came the material, which was cDNA or gDNA.

The V and J ends lost 3 bases and 7 bases, in that order; junction bases with no gene match: 8. This CDR3 is built from 14 residues. The germline CDR1 and CDR2 sequences are MDHEN and SYDVKM. Authors' methods: Reference gene primers were amplified, and this amplification served to estimate nucleated cell counts. Sequenced by immunoSEQ multiplex PCR; TCRdb stores in-frame clones only, minus some. D and trimming were read from the DNA, whereas the V and J calls and clone size are those reported in that table. The sample yields about 200,000 clones, approximately 83% seen once. The source is a human donor with active or convalescent COVID-19. The donor label of this sample is uncertain. The V and J genes are TRBV28 and TRBJ1-2, with 7 bases identical to TRBD1. The sequencing sample was made of peripheral blood. CDR3 residues: CASSFGRGISGYTF. CDR3 nucleotide sequence: TGTGCCAGCAGTTTTGGCAGGGGGATCTCTGGCTACACCTTC.